This is a list of T cell receptor beta chains from one sample in a study of cytomegalovirus exposure and HLA in healthy donors. Only in-frame clones appear in the TCRdb table, and some are missing; sequencing was by immunoSEQ multiplex PCR. This table has about 160,000 clones, 70% to 85% appearing once. The sequencing input was PBMCs. These receptors were taken from a man aged 50 to 60 in good health and CMV-seropositive. Each CDR3 is given with its conserved first and last residue. A D gene is named only where the DNA matches it firmly. Rows may omit the clone size; those that give it use once, few, many or a size class.

J: TRBJ2-3
D: .
V: TRBV9
size: .
CDR3: CASSVTVRQDLTDTQYF
DNA: TGTGCCAGCAGCGTAACCGTCCGACAGGACCTCACAGATACGCAGTATTTT

J: TRBJ2-7
D: .
V: TRBV7-9
size: .
CDR3: CASSLVGGVREQYF
DNA: TGTGCCAGCAGCTTAGTGGGGGGTGTGAGGGAGCAGTACTTC

J: TRBJ2-3
D: .
V: TRBV5-1
size: .
CDR3: CASRGGGLTDTQYF
DNA: TGCGCCAGCAGGGGCGGGGGCCTCACAGATACGCAGTATTTT

J: TRBJ1-6
D: .
V: TRBV4-1
size: .
CDR3: CASSLQGLLGTYNSPLHF
DNA: TGCGCCAGCAGCCTCCAGGGTTTACTGGGAACTTATAATTCACCCCTCCACTTT

J: TRBJ2-7
D: .
V: TRBV7-9
size: .
CDR3: CASNRYEQYF
DNA: TGTGCCAGCAATCGGTACGAGCAGTACTTC

J: TRBJ1-1
D: .
V: TRBV5-1
size: .
CDR3: CASSLAGGYTEAFF
DNA: TGCGCCAGCAGCTTGGCCGGGGGGTACACTGAAGCTTTCTTT

J: TRBJ2-7
D: .
V: TRBV5-4
size: .
CDR3: CASSLVSSYEQYF
DNA: TGTGCCAGCAGCTTGGTGAGTTCTTACGAGCAGTACTTC

J: TRBJ2-1
D: TRBD1
V: TRBV2
size: .
CDR3: CASNQPNTGGGRNEQFF
DNA: TGTGCCAGTAACCAACCCAACACAGGGGGTGGTCGAAATGAGCAGTTCTTC

J: TRBJ2-1
D: .
V: TRBV28
size: .
CDR3: CASSLSGRNEQFF
DNA: TGTGCCAGCAGTTTATCAGGGAGGAATGAGCAGTTCTTC

J: TRBJ1-1
D: TRBD1
V: TRBV28
size: .
CDR3: CASSLGGGKGTEAFF
DNA: TGTGCCAGCAGTTTAGGAGGGGGCAAGGGAACTGAAGCTTTCTTT

J: TRBJ2-1
D: .
V: TRBV2
size: once
CDR3: CASRLEDPYNEQFF
DNA: TGTGCCAGCCGCCTGGAGGACCCTTACAATGAGCAGTTCTTC

J: TRBJ1-4
D: .
V: TRBV15
size: .
CDR3: CATSRSDMYGEKLFF
DNA: TGTGCCACCAGCAGATCCGATATGTACGGTGAAAAACTGTTTTTT

J: TRBJ1-1
D: .
V: TRBV7-3
size: .
CDR3: CASSPIQGDTEAFF
DNA: TGTGCCAGCAGCCCGATACAGGGAGACACTGAAGCTTTCTTT